This T cell receptor (beta chain) was profiled in a study of Ad26.COV2.S vaccination and SARS-CoV-2 variants (dated by TCRdb to the early 2020s). Regarding the study in general: Vaccine-arm donors came from COV1001, a multicentre, randomized, double-blind, placebo-controlled phase I-IIa trial of Ad26.COV2.S in healthy adults. Sequencing of the TCRbeta repertoire served to evaluate the specificity and breadth of SARS-CoV-2-reactive T cell receptors following Ad26.COV2.S vaccination. Ad26.COV2.S was given intramuscularly at 5x10^10 or 1x10^11 viral particles, as a single shot or as two shots 56 days apart. Throughout the experiments and outcome assessment, investigators stayed blinded to trial group allocation. Participants in the trial were split at random into five groups of five each, receiving low-dose or high-dose Ad26.COV2.S once or twice, or else placebo on both occasions. The TCR-sequenced set comprised approximately 32 samples: approximately 19 Ad26.COV2.S vaccine recipients, 5 placebo recipients and 8 SARS-CoV-2 convalescent individuals.

The immunoSEQ Assay was the method used to sequence TCRbeta CDR3 regions. After extraction, genomic DNA underwent amplification by bias-controlled multiplex PCR, followed by high-throughput sequencing. The paper's processing steps were these. To quantify the absolute abundance of each unique TCRbeta CDR3 region, sequences were collapsed and filtered. T cell fraction was estimated by normalizing TCRbeta template counts to usable DNA, which was measured by amplifying reference genes present in all nucleated cells. Repertoire TCRs were annotated as SARS-CoV-2-specific when V gene, CDR3 amino acid sequence and J gene were exactly matched to a known reactive TCR set. MIRA supplied the reference SARS-CoV-2 TCR set, which was filtered for enrichment in COVID-19-positive ImmuneCODE repertoires so that public or cross-reactive TCRs were removed. Based on the MIRA antigens, annotated TCRs were further analysed at the level of specific ORF or position within ORF. Breadth was defined as the number of annotated unique rearrangements divided by the total number of unique productive rearrangements, and depth was defined as the summed frequency of the annotated unique rearrangements. TCR breadth was compared between groups using two-sided Wilcoxon rank-sum tests. Imported from immuneACCESS, the table was reduced by TCRdb to in-frame sequences with V and J called. These copies leave out some clones; in studies compared against another copy, an unresolved V gene accounts for under half, and the cause of the remainder is not known. V and J calls and clone size are as listed in that table; D and trimming were resolved from the DNA. This sample has about 220,000 clones in its table, and roughly 90% of those were observed once. The ten largest account for about 10% of the sample.

The treatment or condition label, as the study defines it: about 20 received Ad26.COV2.S at low or high dose, single or two shots; several received placebo; per-sample allocation not given. Repertoires of vaccine and placebo recipients were sequenced from samples collected on day 63 after the first injection. Cohort 1b enrolled 25 adults aged 18-55 years at a single site in Boston, USA, between 29 July and 7 August 2020. Ad26.COV2.S consisted of a replication-incompetent adenovirus type 26 vector by which a prefusion-stabilized SARS-CoV-2 spike protein from the original Wuhan strain was expressed. Study-wide conclusions, independent of this receptor: After vaccination, substantial breadth of spike-specific CD8+ and CD4+ T cell responses was reported. Ad26.COV2.S recipients had higher spike-specific TCR breadth than placebo recipients (P = 0.0014). The study was not powered for comparison of responses between vaccine doses or regimens. The authors noted that the TCR breadth and depth analyses may have underestimated total T cell responses. Vaccine and placebo recipients had comparable non-spike TCR breadth, which fits with the vaccine containing only spike.

The CDR3 numbers 15 residues from cysteine through phenylalanine. Of all the DNA, just the CDR3 is kept, 45 bases in frame from base 1. Ends trimmed: V by 0 bases, J by 8 bases; bases unmatched to a gene: 7. Based on the germline V gene, the CDR1 and CDR2 sequences are MNHEY and SVGEGT. Turning to this clone: This receptor's antigen is unknown. It has no much larger one-base neighbor in the sample; base qualities were not kept.

The TCR comes from a person between 18 and 65 years old who received the Ad26.COV2.S COVID-19 vaccine or a placebo. Sequencing used peripheral blood, obtained in a trial of Ad26.COV2.S vaccine versus placebo. Recombination linked TRBV6-2 or TRBV6-3 to TRBJ1-2; the junction holds 9 bases that match TRBD1. The CDR3 loop reads CASSYSWWTGDGYTF. DNA sequence: TGTGCCAGCAGTTACTCCTGGTGGACAGGGGACGGCTACACCTTC.